Following are 13 T cell receptor beta chains from one sample sequenced in a study of T cell responses to AZD1222 COVID-19 vaccine. Assay used: immunoSEQ multiplex PCR; TCRdb lists only in-frame clones, some missing. The data show around 160,000 clones, with around 90% seen just once and 2.8% held by the top ten. The sample was peripheral blood, taken on day 0 of MenACWY control vaccination. The receptors were sampled from an adult in good health.

This sequence joins TRBV4-1 and TRBJ2-5, with D maybe TRBD2 (5 bases). This CDR3 region has 15 residues. The V gene lost 4 bases and the J gene lost 5 bases, with 17 bases spanning the gap. CDR1 is MGHRA, CDR2 YSYEKL, per germline. The CDR3 sequence: CASSPRTLTGETQYF. The CDR3 coding sequence is TGCGCCAGCAGCCCCCGGACTCTGACGGGGGAGACCCAGTACTTC.

The chain employs TRBV5-4 and TRBJ1-3, with D tentatively TRBD1 (5 bases). Germline CDR1 and CDR2: SGHNT and YYREEE (reference sequence). V shed 3 bases and J shed 0 bases, with 16 bases lying between them. This CDR3 is built from 17 residues. CDR3 residues: CASSSGGTGTSGNTIYF. In DNA, the CDR3 is TGTGCCAGCAGCTCTGGGGGTACAGGAACCTCTGGAAACACCATATATTTT. Full variable domain (remainder filled in from reference TRBV5-4 and TRBJ1-3): ETGVTQSPTHLIKTRGQQVTLRCSSQSGHNTVSWYQQALGQGPQFIFQYYREEENGRGNFPPRFSGLQFPNYSSELNVNALELDDSALYLCASSSGGTGTSGNTIYFGEGSWLTVV.

The rearrangement joins TRBV12-3 or TRBV12-4 to TRBJ1-2; D unresolved. Trimming pared 8 bases from V and 1 base from J, leaving 11 bases between. This CDR3 has 13 residues. The CDR3 DNA sequence: TGTGCCAGCGGCCCTTACAGTAACTATGGCTACACCTTC. Translating gives CASGPYSNYGYTF.

V usage is TRBV19 and J usage is TRBJ2-3, with TRBD2 identical over 10 bases. Trimming cost V 5 bases and J 1 base; bases outside gene matches: 3. The germline V gene encodes CDR1 LNHDA and CDR2 SQIVND (reference sequence). This CDR3 has 15 residues. CDR3 coding DNA: TGTGCCAGTAGTTTGCTAGCGGGAGGCACAGATACGCAGTATTTT. Residues: CASSLLAGGTDTQYF.

The rearrangement links TRBV5-1 to TRBJ2-7; D may be TRBD1 (6 bases). Germline CDR1 SGHRS, CDR2 YFSETQ. Trimming stripped 7 bases from V and 1 base from J, with 15 bases between. The CDR3 has 14 amino acids. CDR3: CASRLLDSSYEQYF. The CDR3 DNA is TGCGCCAGCCGTCTACTGGACAGTTCCTACGAGCAGTACTTC.

The rearrangement uses TRBV4-1 and TRBJ1-6; perhaps TRBD1 as D (6 bases). This CDR3 has 15 amino acids. Germline V lookup: CDR1 MGHRA, CDR2 YSYEKL. V dropped 3 bases and J dropped 6 bases, with 12 bases sitting between them. CDR3 DNA: TGCGCCAGCAGCCACCCTAGGGGGTCTAATTCACCCCTCCACTTT. It translates to CASSHPRGSNSPLHF.

The V gene is TRBV28, the J gene TRBJ1-1; D is ambiguous. Germline CDR1 reads MDHEN; CDR2 reads SYDVKM. The CDR3 is 13 amino acids. Between the trimmed V and J ends, which lost 3 bases and 1 base, there was a span of 6 bases. In nucleotides, the CDR3 is TGTGCCAGCAGTTTCGGGCAGAACACTGAAGCTTTCTTT. Encoded protein: CASSFGQNTEAFF. Looking up the rest from reference TRBV28 and TRBJ1-1 gives the full variable domain: DVKVTQSSRYLVKRTGEKVFLECVQDMDHENMFWYRQDPGLGLRLIYFSYDVKMKEKGDIPEGYSVSREKKERFSLILESASTNQTSMYLCASSFGQNTEAFFGQGTRLTVV.

V usage is TRBV28 and J usage is TRBJ2-2; 8 bases are a match to TRBD1. Unmatched junction bases numbered 11, after V lost 3 bases and J lost 8 bases. This CDR3 has 16 residues. The V gene's germline CDR1 is MDHEN and CDR2 SYDVKM. CDR3 nucleotides: TGTGCCAGCAGTTTTCGGGACAGGAGGAAACCGGGGGAGCTGTTTTTT. This gives the protein CASSFRDRRKPGELFF.

The chain employs TRBV5-1 and TRBJ2-1, with TRBD1 matching 7 bases. Germline loops: CDR1 SGHRS, CDR2 YFSETQ. CDR3 size: 12 residues. The J segment lost 10 bases and the V segment lost 0 bases, leaving 1 base of the junction unmatched. The CDR3 DNA follows: TGCGCCAGCAGCTTGGCCAGGGGGGAGCAGTTCTTC. Protein: CASSLARGEQFF.

This chain's CDR3 is CASSLALGARTEAFF. In DNA form, the CDR3 reads TGTGCCAGCAGCTTAGCGTTAGGGGCACGGACTGAAGCTTTCTTT. The rearrangement uses TRBV7-9 and TRBJ1-1, with a tentative D call TRBD1 (5 bases). The CDR3 loop spans 15 amino acids. CDR1 SEHNR and CDR2 FQNEAQ come from the germline V gene (reference sequence). Trimming took 0 bases from V and 5 from J, leaving 13 bases between them.

J is TRBJ1-1 and V is TRBV5-6, with a weak D call TRBD1 (5 bases). This CDR3 comprises 15 residues. CDR1 and CDR2 from the germline V gene are SGHDT and YYEEEE. V was shortened by 2 bases and J by 0 bases, with 11 bases between the two germline ends. Here the CDR3 reads CASSFSGTVNTEAFF. Written as DNA, the CDR3 is TGTGCCAGCAGCTTTTCCGGGACGGTGAACACTGAAGCTTTCTTT.

The chain combines TRBV15 with TRBJ2-7; the D is unclear. The CDR3 loop spans 14 amino acids. Trimming took off 0 bases at V and 7 bases at J, with 13 bases between the two ends. Germline assignment: CDR1 LNHNV and CDR2 YYDKDF (reference sequence). The CDR3 sequence is CATSREQLLGEQYF. CDR3 sequence (DNA): TGTGCCACCAGCAGAGAACAGCTGCTAGGGGAGCAGTACTTC.

This clone was observed a handful of times. This chain connects TRBV15 to TRBJ2-6; D remains ambiguous. CDR1 is LNHNV and CDR2 is YYDKDF in the germline V gene (reference sequence). The CDR3 extends over 16 amino acids. V lost 0 bases and J 0 bases, leaving 6 bases between the germline ends. CDR3 bases: TGTGCCACCAGCAGAGATCTGGGCTCTGGGGCCAACGTCCTGACTTTC. Translation: CATSRDLGSGANVLTF. Looking up the rest from reference TRBV15 and TRBJ2-6 gives the full variable domain: DAMVIQNPRYQVTQFGKPVTLSCSQTLNHNVMYWYQQKSSQAPKLLFHYYDKDFNNEADTPDNFQSRRPNTSFCFLDIRSPGLGDTAMYLCATSRDLGSGANVLTFGAGSRLTVL.